Included here is one TCR beta chain sequence, with context. Measured with immunoSEQ multiplex PCR; TCRdb has only the in-frame clones, and not every one. The table has fewer than 85,000 clones, 85% to 95% seen once. Germline V gene data show CDR1 as SGHTA and CDR2 as FQGTGA. The CDR3 length is 14 residues. With 5 bases removed from V and 15 bases from J, the gap between germline ends came to 23 bases. The data were taken from a study of technical replicates of blood from several donors. The sequencing sample was made of T cells isolated from PBMCs. The sequence derives from a human donor in good health. V gene TRBV7-3 combines with J gene TRBJ2-1, with D possibly matching TRBD2 (6 bases). The CDR3 loop is CASSAYATSLGLFF. The DNA of the CDR3 is TGTGCCAGCAGCGCCTACGCGACTAGTCTGGGTCTGTTCTTC.